Shown below are 14 T cell receptor beta chains from a single sample sequenced in a study of cytotoxic CD8 clonotypes in ibrutinib-treated CLL. Profiled with immunoSEQ multiplex PCR; TCRdb holds only in-frame clones, not every one. In the table there are some 130,000 clones, 70% to 90% of which are singletons. The material was PBMCs, obtained after 24 months of ibrutinib treatment. The receptors here all came from a human donor with chronic lymphocytic leukemia.

The CDR3 loop is CASSLGTSVSQETQYF. DNA of the CDR3: TGTGCCAGCAGCTTAGGGACTAGTGTATCCCAAGAGACCCAGTACTTC. The chain combines TRBV13 with TRBJ2-5; D is possibly TRBD2 (6 bases). Trimming pared 0 bases from V and 1 base from J, leaving 12 bases between. This CDR3 region has 16 residues. Germline CDR1 and CDR2: PRHDT and FYEKMQ (reference sequence).

This chain connects TRBV11-2 to TRBJ2-5, with a tentative D call TRBD1 (6 bases). Germline CDR1 SGHAT, CDR2 FQNNGV. The CDR3 loop spans 16 amino acids. The V and J ends lost 1 base and 0 bases respectively, with 12 bases between them. This CDR3 reads CASSLVAGAYQETQYF. The DNA for the CDR3 is TGTGCCAGCAGCTTAGTGGCAGGGGCGTACCAAGAGACCCAGTACTTC.

J is TRBJ2-5 and V is TRBV18; no firm D call. Trimming shortened V by 1 base and J by 1 base, and 10 bases separated the two germline ends. This CDR3 is built from 15 residues. Germline lookup yields CDR1 KGHSH and CDR2 LQKENI. Here the CDR3 DNA reads TGTGCCAGCTCACCACTTTCTGGATCCCAAGAGACCCAGTACTTC. Amino acids: CASSPLSGSQETQYF.

V is TRBV7-9 and J is TRBJ2-5; 9 nucleotides align to TRBD2. Trimming removed 1 base from V and 4 bases from J; junction bases left unmatched: 10. Germline V gene sequence: CDR1 SEHNR, CDR2 FQNEAQ (reference sequence). The CDR3 is 17 residues long. CDR3 loop: CASSLELLSGGGETQYF. CDR3 bases: TGTGCCAGCAGCTTAGAGCTGCTTAGCGGGGGTGGAGAGACCCAGTACTTC.

V usage is TRBV11-2 and J usage is TRBJ2-7, with 7 bases lining up with TRBD2. The CDR3 sequence is 15 residues long. In germline, CDR1 is SGHAT, CDR2 FQNNGV. V lost 4 bases and J lost 3; bases outside the gene matches: 9. In DNA, the CDR3 is TGTGCCAGCAGCTCACTAGCGACCTCATTCTACGAGCAGTACTTC. The encoded protein is CASSSLATSFYEQYF. Using reference TRBV11-2 and TRBJ2-7 for the parts outside the CDR3, the full variable domain is EAGVAQSPRYKIIEKRQSVAFWCNPISGHATLYWYQQILGQGPKLLIQFQNNGVVDDSQLPKDRFSAERLKGVDSTLKIQPAKLEDSAVYLCASSSLATSFYEQYFGPGTRLTVT.

This clone appeared once. The gene calls are TRBV7-2 and TRBJ2-7; D gene ambiguous. Trimming pared 7 bases from V and 6 bases from J, leaving 13 bases between. Germline loops: CDR1 SGHTA, CDR2 FQGNSA. The CDR3 extends over 12 amino acids. CDR3 coding DNA: TGTGCCAGCAAGGGCGATCGTGGCGAGCAGTACTTC. Its translation: CASKGDRGEQYF.

This rearrangement joins TRBV7-9 to TRBJ2-5; D possibly matches TRBD1 or TRBD2 (7 bases each). Germline CDR1 is SEHNR and CDR2 is FQNEAQ (reference sequence). Deletions cut 4 bases from V and 4 bases from J, with 16 bases between. The CDR3 is 15 amino acids. The DNA for the CDR3 is TGTGCCAGCAGCTCGACGAGGGAGGGGGCAGAGACCCAGTACTTC. This encodes CASSSTREGAETQYF.

The rearrangement links TRBV6-6 to TRBJ2-5; D is unclear. This CDR3 has 13 amino acids. The V gene's germline CDR1 is MNHNY and CDR2 SVGAGI (reference sequence). Trimming left V 6 bases short and J 4 bases short, with 12 bases between. The CDR3, as DNA: TGTGCCAGCAGAGTGTGGGGTGGAGAGACCCAGTACTTC. Amino acids: CASRVWGGETQYF.

The chain links TRBV11-3 to TRBJ2-3, with 9 positions matching TRBD2. This CDR3 contains 16 residues. Trimming at V came to 2 bases and at J to 4 bases, leaving 7 bases not matched to a gene. Germline V CDR1 and CDR2: SGHNT, YENEEA. CDR3 residues: CASSLRRGGGPDTQYF. Here the CDR3 DNA reads TGTGCCAGCAGCTTAAGGCGCGGGGGGGGTCCAGATACGCAGTATTTT.

The gene calls are TRBV10-3 and TRBJ2-1; D is uncertain. V lost 5 bases to trimming and J lost 0 bases, with 8 bases between them. CDR1 is ENHRY and CDR2 is SYGVKD in the germline V gene. The CDR3 covers 14 residues. The CDR3 region has the DNA TGTGCCATCAGTTATGAGAGCTCCTACAATGAGCAGTTCTTC. This sequence encodes CAISYESSYNEQFF.

In its sample, this clone was seen a few times. The chain recombines TRBV30 with TRBJ2-1, with 7 bases identical to TRBD1. Germline-derived CDR1 and CDR2 are GTSNPN and SVGIG (reference sequence). This CDR3 is built from 13 residues. V shed 2 bases, J shed 7 bases, and the junction held 5 bases outside the gene matches. The CDR3, as DNA: TGTGCCTGGAGTACCGTCAGGGGGAATGAGCAGTTCTTC. Protein: CAWSTVRGNEQFF.

V is TRBV28 and J is TRBJ1-2; D is perhaps TRBD1 (6 bases). The CDR3 sequence is 14 residues long. Looked up from germline, CDR1 is MDHEN and CDR2 is SYDVKM. Between the trimmed V and J ends, which lost 2 bases and 4 bases, there was a span of 11 bases. The DNA for the CDR3 is TGTGCCAGCAGTTTACCGACAGGCTCCTATGGCTACACCTTC. Encoded protein: CASSLPTGSYGYTF.

The chain uses TRBV9 and TRBJ2-3, with a possible D match to TRBD2 (7 bases). Germline assignment: CDR1 SGDLS and CDR2 YYNGEE. This CDR3 spans 17 amino acids. Trimming stripped 0 bases from V and 3 bases from J, with 17 bases between. Written as DNA, the CDR3 is TGTGCCAGCAGCGTAGGTGGGGGGGCGGCTAAAACAGATACGCAGTATTTT. Translating it yields CASSVGGGAAKTDTQYF.

This chain joins TRBV5-5 and TRBJ2-5; D possibly matches TRBD1 or TRBD2 (5 bases each). Per the germline V gene, CDR1 is SGHKS and CDR2 is YYEKEE (reference sequence). This CDR3 is 16 amino acids long. Trimming shortened V by 4 bases and J by 2 bases, and 18 bases separated the two germline ends. The CDR3 bases are TGTGCCAGCAGCCCCCATCGATGGGGGAATCAAGAGACCCAGTACTTC. Translating gives CASSPHRWGNQETQYF.